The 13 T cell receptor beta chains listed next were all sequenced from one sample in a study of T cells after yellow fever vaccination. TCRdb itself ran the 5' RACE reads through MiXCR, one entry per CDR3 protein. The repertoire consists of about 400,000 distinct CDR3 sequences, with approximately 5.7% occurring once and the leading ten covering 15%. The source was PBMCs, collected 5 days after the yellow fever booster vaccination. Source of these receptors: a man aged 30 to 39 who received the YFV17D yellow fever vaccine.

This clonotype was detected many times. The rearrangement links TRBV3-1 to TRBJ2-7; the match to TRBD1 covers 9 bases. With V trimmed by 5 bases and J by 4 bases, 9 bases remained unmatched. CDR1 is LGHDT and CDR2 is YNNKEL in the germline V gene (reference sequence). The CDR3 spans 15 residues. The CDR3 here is CASSKGTGKRYEQYF. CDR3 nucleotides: TGTGCCAGCAGCAAAGGGACAGGGAAAAGGTACGAGCAGTACTTC.

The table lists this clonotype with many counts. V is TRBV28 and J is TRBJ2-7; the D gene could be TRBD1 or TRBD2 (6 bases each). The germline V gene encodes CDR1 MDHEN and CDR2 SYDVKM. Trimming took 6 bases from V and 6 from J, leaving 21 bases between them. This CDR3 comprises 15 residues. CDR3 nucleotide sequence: TGTGCCAGCAGCCTTGGGGGGCAGGGTGATAGCGAGCAGTACTTC. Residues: CASSLGGQGDSEQYF.

The CDR3 is CASSHTGTVLYNSGANVLTF. The CDR3 DNA sequence: TGTGCCAGCAGTCATACCGGGACAGTCCTTTATAACTCTGGGGCCAACGTCCTGACTTTC. The chain links TRBV11-2 to TRBJ2-6, with 7 bases identical to TRBD1. J gave up 0 bases and V 6 bases, and 17 bases lay outside the gene matches. This CDR3 spans 20 amino acids. Per the germline V gene, CDR1 is SGHAT and CDR2 is FQNNGV.

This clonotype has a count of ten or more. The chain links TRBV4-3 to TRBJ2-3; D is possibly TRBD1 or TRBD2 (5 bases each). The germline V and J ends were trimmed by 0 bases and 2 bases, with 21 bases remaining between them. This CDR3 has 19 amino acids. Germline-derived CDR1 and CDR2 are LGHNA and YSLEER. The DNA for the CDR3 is TGCGCCAGCAGCCAAGATGGGGGTGGGACCGAACTTCCCACAGATACGCAGTATTTT. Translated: CASSQDGGGTELPTDTQYF.

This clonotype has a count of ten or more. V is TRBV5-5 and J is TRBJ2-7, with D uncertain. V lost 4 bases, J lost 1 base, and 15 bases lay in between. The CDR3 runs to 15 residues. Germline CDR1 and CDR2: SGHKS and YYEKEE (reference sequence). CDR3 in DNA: TGTGCCAGCAGCCCCGAATCTGGCGGATCCTACGAGCAGTACTTC. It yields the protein CASSPESGGSYEQYF.

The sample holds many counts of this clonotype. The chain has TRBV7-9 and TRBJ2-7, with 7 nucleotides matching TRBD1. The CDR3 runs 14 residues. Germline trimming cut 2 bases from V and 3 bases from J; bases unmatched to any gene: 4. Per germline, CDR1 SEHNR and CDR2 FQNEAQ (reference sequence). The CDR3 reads CASSLQGVGYEQYF. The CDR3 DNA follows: TGTGCCAGCAGCTTACAGGGGGTGGGCTACGAGCAGTACTTC.

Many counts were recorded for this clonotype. In DNA form, the CDR3 reads TGTGCCAGCTCACCCTACGCCGACAGTAATGAAGACGAGCAGTACTTC. Its protein product is CASSPYADSNEDEQYF. The chain has TRBV18 and TRBJ2-7, with TRBD1 as a possible D gene (5 bases). This CDR3 has 16 residues. Deletions cut 3 bases from V and 5 bases from J, with 20 bases between. Germline V gives CDR1 KGHSH, CDR2 LQKENI.

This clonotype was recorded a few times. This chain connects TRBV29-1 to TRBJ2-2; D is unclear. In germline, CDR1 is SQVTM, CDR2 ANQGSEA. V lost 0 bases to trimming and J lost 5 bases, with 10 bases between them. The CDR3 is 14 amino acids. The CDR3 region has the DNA TGCAGCGTTGAAGAAGGGTTAGGGACCGGGGAGCTGTTTTTT. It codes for CSVEEGLGTGELFF.

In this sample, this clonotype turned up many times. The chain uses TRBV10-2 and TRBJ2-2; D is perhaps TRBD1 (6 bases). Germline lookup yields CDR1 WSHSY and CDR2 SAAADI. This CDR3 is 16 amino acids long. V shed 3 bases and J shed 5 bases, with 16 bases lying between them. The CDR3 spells CASSDRYRVVTGELFF. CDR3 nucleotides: TGCGCCAGCAGTGACCGATACAGGGTGGTAACCGGGGAGCTGTTTTTT.

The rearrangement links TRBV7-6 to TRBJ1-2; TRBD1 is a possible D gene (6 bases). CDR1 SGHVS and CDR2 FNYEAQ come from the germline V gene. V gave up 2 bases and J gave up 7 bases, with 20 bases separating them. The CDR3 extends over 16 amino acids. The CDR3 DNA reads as TGTGCCAGCAGCTTATCAGGGGTTTCTCCAGTTGGTGGCTACACCTTC. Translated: CASSLSGVSPVGGYTF.

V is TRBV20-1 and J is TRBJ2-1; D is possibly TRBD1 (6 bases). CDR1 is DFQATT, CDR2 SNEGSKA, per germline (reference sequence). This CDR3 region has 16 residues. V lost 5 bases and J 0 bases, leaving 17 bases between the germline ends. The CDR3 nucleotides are TGCAGTGCTCTCGCCCGGCAAGGGGGCTCCTACAATGAGCAGTTCTTC. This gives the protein CSALARQGGSYNEQFF.

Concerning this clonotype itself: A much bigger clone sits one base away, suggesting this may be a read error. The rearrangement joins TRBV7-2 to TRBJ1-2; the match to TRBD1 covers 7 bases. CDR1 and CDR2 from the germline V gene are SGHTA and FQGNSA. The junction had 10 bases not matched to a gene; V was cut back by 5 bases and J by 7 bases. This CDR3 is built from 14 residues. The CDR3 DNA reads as TGTGCCAGCAGCACCGGACAGGCCAAGGGTGGCTACACCTTC. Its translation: CASSTGQAKGGYTF.

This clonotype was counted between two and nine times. CDR3 amino acids: CASSLVTSGTYEQYF. CDR3 sequence (DNA): TGTGCCAGCAGCTTAGTGACTAGCGGTACCTACGAGCAGTACTTC. The chain recombines TRBV7-2 with TRBJ2-7, with 9 bases aligning to TRBD2. After removal of 1 base from V and 2 bases from J, the junction contained 3 bases not matched to a gene. CDR1 is SGHTA, CDR2 FQGNSA, per germline. The CDR3 length is 15 residues.